The T cell receptor beta chain under discussion was sequenced for a study of T cell repertoires in cytomegalovirus infection. Overall study: Well-studied HLA-B-restricted epitopes and recently identified HLA-C-restricted epitopes of CMV were both used in the study. In public TCR beta signatures, there were indications of both CMV infection and matching HLA type.

The CDR3 totals 12 residues. In germline, CDR1 is SNHLY, CDR2 FYNNEI. V was clipped by 6 bases and J by 6 bases, with 11 bases between them. TCRdb processed the reads anew with MiXCR; each CDR3 protein has one entry. This sample has approximately 910,000 distinct CDR3 sequences, with about 33% found just once. General study findings and limits: HLA-C-restricted TCR beta clonotypes specific for CMV led the ex vivo response. Summed frequency of public TCR beta families distinguished CMV carriers with the relevant HLA.

This clonotype was counted a few times. Its antigen is as yet unknown. The chain combines TRBV2 with TRBJ1-1, with D maybe TRBD1 (5 bases). The sequencing here drew on cultured CD8+ T cells from PBMCs, taken from culture after CMV antigen stimulation. The sequence derives from a human donor in good health (CMV status not recorded). Some clones in this sample may be carry-over from other donors' samples. CDR3 in DNA: TGTGCCAGCAGGGGGGGAGTAGCTGAAGCTTTCTTT. Translated: CASRGGVAEAFF.